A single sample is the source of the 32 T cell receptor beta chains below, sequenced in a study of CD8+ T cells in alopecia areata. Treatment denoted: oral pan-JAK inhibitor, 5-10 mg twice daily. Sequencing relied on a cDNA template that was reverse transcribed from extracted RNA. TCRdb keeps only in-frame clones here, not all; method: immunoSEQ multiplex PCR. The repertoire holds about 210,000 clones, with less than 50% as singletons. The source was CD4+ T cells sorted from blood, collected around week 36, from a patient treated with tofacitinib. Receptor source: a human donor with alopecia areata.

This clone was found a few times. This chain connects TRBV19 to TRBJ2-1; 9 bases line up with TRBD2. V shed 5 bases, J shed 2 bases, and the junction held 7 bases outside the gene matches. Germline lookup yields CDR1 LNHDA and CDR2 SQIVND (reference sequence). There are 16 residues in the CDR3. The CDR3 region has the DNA TGTGCCAGTAGTTTTAGCGGGGGAGTCGCCTACAATGAGCAGTTCTTC. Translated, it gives CASSFSGGVAYNEQFF.

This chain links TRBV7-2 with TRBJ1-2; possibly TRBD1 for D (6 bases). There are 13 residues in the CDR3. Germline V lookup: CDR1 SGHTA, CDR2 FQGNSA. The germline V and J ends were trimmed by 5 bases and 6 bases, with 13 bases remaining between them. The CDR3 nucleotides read TGTGCCAGCAGCGCTACAGGGTGGGATGGCTACACCTTC. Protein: CASSATGWDGYTF.

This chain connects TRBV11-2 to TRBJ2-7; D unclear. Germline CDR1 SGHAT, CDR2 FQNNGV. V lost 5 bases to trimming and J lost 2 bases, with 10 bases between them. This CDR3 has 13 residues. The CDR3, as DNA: TGTGCCAGCAGCCCCCCAGGTACCTACGAGCAGTACTTC. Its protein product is CASSPPGTYEQYF.

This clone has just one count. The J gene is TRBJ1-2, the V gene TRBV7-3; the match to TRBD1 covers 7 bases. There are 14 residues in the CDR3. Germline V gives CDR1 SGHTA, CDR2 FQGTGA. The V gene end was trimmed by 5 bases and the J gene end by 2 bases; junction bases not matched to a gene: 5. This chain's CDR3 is CASSPTGANYGYTF. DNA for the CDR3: TGTGCCAGCAGCCCCACAGGGGCGAACTATGGCTACACCTTC.

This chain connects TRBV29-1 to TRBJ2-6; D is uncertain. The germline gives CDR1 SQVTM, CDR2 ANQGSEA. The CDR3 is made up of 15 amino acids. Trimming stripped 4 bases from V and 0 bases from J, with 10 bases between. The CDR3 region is CSVVHPSSGANVLTF. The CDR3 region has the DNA TGCAGCGTTGTACACCCGAGCTCTGGGGCCAACGTCCTGACTTTC.

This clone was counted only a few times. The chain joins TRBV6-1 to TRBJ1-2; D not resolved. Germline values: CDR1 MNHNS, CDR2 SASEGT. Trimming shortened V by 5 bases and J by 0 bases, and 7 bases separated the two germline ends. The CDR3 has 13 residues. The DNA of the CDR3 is TGTGCCAGCAGTCTTGGCCCTAACTATGGCTACACCTTC. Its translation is CASSLGPNYGYTF.

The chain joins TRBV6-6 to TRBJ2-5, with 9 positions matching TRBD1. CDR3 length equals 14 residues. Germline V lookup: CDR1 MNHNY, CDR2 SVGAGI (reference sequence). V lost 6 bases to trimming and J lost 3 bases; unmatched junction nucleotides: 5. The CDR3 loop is CASRGQGKKETQYF. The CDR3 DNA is TGTGCCAGCAGGGGACAGGGAAAGAAAGAGACCCAGTACTTC.

CDR3: CASSQIRDRSSGANVLTF. Here the CDR3 DNA reads TGCGCCAGCAGCCAAATCCGGGACAGGAGCTCTGGGGCCAACGTCCTGACTTTC. J is TRBJ2-6 and V is TRBV4-1; 8 positions match TRBD1. CDR3 length: 18 residues. Trimming took 2 bases from V and 0 from J; bases not matched to a gene: 6. CDR1 is MGHRA and CDR2 is YSYEKL in the germline V gene.

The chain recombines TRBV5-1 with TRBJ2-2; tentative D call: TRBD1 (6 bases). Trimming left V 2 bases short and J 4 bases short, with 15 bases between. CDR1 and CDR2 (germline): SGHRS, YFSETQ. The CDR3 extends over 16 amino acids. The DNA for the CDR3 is TGCGCCAGCAGCTTCAGGGGCGGTTCCAGCACCGGGGAGCTGTTTTTT. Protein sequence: CASSFRGGSSTGELFF.

DNA for the CDR3: TGTGCCAGCAGCTTAGATACGGGAGAGGGGGAGACCCAGTACTTC. Protein product: CASSLDTGEGETQYF. The chain links TRBV11-2 to TRBJ2-5; D may be TRBD2 (6 bases). The germline V gene encodes CDR1 SGHAT and CDR2 FQNNGV. Trimming shortened V by 0 bases and J by 5 bases, and 13 bases separated the two germline ends. This CDR3 is built from 15 residues.

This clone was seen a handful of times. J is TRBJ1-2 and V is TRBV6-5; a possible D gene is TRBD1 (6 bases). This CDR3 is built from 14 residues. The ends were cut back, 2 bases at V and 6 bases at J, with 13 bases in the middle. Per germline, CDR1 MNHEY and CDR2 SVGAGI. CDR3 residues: CASSYPIGGHGYTF. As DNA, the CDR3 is TGTGCCAGCAGTTACCCTATCGGGGGGCATGGCTACACCTTC.

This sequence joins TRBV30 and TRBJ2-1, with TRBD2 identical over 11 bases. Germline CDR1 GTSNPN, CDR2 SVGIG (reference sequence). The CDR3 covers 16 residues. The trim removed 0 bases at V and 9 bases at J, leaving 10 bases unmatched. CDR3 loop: CAWSVIATSGSTEQFF. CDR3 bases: TGTGCCTGGAGTGTTATTGCTACTAGCGGGAGTACTGAGCAGTTCTTC.

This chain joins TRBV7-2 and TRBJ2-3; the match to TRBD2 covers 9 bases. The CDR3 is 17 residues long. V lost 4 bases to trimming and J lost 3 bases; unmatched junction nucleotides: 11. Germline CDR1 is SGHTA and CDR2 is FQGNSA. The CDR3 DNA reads TGTGCCAGCAGCTCCGCCCGGTTAGCGGGAGTGACAGATACGCAGTATTTT. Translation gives CASSSARLAGVTDTQYF.

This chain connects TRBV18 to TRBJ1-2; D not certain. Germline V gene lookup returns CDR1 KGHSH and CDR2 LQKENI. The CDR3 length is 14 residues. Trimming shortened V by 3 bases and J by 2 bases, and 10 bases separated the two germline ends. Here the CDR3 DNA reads TGTGCCAGCTCACCTACGGGGTACAACTATGGCTACACCTTC. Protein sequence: CASSPTGYNYGYTF. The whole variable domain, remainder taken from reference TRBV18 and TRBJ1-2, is NAGVMQNPRHLVRRRGQEARLRCSPMKGHSHVYWYRQLPEEGLKFMVYLQKENIIDESGMPKERFSAEFPKEGPSILRIQQVVRGDSAAYFCASSPTGYNYGYTFGSGTRLTVV.

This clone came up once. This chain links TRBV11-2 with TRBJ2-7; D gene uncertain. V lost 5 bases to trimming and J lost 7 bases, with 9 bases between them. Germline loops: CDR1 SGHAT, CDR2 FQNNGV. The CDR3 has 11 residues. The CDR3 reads CASSLTGEQYF. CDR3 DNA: TGTGCCAGCAGCCTTACTGGGGAGCAGTACTTC.

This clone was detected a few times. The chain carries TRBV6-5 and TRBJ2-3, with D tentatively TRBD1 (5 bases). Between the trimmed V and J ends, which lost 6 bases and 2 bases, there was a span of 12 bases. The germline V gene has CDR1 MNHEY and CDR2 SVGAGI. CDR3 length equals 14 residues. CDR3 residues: CASSLGAVTDTQYF. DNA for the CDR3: TGTGCCAGCAGCCTAGGGGCAGTCACAGATACGCAGTATTTT.

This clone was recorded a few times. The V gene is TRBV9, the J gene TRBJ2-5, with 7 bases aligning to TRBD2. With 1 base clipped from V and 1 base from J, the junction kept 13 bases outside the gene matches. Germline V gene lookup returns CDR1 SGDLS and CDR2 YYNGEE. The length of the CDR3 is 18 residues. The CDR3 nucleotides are TGTGCCAGCAGCGTATCCAGCGGGGCTACGAAAAGCCAAGAGACCCAGTACTTC. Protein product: CASSVSSGATKSQETQYF.

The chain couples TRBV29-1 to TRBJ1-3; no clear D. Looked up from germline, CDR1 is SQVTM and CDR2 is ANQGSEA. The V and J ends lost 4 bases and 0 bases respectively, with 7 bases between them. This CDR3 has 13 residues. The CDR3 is CSVGGSSGNTIYF. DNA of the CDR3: TGCAGCGTTGGAGGGAGCTCTGGAAACACCATATATTTT.

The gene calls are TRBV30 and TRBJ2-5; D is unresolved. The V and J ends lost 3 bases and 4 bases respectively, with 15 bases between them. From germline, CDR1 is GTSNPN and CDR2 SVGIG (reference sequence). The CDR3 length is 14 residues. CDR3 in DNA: TGTGCCTGGAGGCCTACCTTCTCCCTAGAGACCCAGTACTTC. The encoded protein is CAWRPTFSLETQYF.

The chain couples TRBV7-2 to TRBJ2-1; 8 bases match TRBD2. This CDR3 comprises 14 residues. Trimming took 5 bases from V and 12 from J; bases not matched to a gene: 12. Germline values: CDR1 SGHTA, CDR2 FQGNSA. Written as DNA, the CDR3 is TGTGCCAGCAGCCCCTCTTCAGCGGGAGTCTGGCAGTTCTTC. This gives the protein CASSPSSAGVWQFF. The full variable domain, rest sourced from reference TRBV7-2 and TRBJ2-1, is GAGVSQSPSNKVTEKGKDVELRCDPISGHTALYWYRQSLGQGLEFLIYFQGNSAPDKSGLPSDRFSAERTGGSVSTLTIQRTQQEDSAVYLCASSPSSAGVWQFFGPGTRLTVL.

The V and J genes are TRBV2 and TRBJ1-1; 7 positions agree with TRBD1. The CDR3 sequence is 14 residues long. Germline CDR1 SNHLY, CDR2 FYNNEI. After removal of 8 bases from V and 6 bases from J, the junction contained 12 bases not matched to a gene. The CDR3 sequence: CASVRQGENAEAFF. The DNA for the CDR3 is TGTGCCAGCGTGAGACAGGGTGAGAATGCTGAAGCTTTCTTT.

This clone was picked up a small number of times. The CDR3: CASSPGLAGYHTQYF. In DNA, the CDR3 is TGTGCCAGCAGTCCCGGACTAGCGGGATATCATACGCAGTATTTT. The chain uses TRBV6-5 and TRBJ2-3; TRBD2 matches 12 bases. With 5 bases clipped from V and 7 bases from J, the junction kept 7 bases outside the gene matches. From germline, CDR1 is MNHEY and CDR2 SVGAGI. CDR3 length: 15 amino acids.

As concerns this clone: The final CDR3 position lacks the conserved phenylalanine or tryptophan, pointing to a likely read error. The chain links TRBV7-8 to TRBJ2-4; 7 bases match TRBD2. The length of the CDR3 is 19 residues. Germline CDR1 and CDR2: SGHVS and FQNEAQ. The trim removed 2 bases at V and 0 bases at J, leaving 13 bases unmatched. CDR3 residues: CASSLRPPLARLAKNIQYL. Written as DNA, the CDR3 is TGTGCCAGCAGCTTAAGGCCCCCACTAGCGCGACTAGCCAAAAACATTCAGTACCTC.

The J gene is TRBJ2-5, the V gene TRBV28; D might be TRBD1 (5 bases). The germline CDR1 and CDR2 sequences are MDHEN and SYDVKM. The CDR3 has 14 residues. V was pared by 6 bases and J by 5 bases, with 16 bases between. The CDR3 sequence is CASSPTRELETQYF. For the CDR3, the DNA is TGTGCCAGCAGCCCAACCAGGGAATTGGAGACCCAGTACTTC.

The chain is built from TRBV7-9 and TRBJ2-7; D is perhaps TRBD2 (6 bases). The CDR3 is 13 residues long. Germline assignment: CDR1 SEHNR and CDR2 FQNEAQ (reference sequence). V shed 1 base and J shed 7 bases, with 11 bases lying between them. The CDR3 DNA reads TGTGCCAGCAGCTTAGAAACGGAGGGAGAGCAGTACTTC. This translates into CASSLETEGEQYF.

In DNA form, the CDR3 reads TGTGCCAGCAGCGTAAACCCACAGGGGGCAGTCGGGACCGGGGAGCTGTTTTTT. Amino acid sequence: CASSVNPQGAVGTGELFF. V is TRBV7-2 and J is TRBJ2-2; TRBD1 matches 9 bases. CDR1 and CDR2 (germline): SGHTA, FQGNSA. This CDR3 region has 18 residues. The J segment lost 5 bases and the V segment lost 5 bases, leaving 15 bases of the junction unmatched. The entire variable domain, with the rest obtained from reference TRBV7-2 and TRBJ2-2, is as follows: GAGVSQSPSNKVTEKGKDVELRCDPISGHTALYWYRQSLGQGLEFLIYFQGNSAPDKSGLPSDRFSAERTGGSVSTLTIQRTQQEDSAVYLCASSVNPQGAVGTGELFFGEGSRLTVL.

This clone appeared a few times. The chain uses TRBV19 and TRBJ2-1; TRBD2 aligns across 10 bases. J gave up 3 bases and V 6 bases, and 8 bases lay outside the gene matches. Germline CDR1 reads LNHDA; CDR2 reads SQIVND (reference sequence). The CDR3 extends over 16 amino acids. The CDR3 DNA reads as TGTGCCAGTAGCACCGCTAGCGGGAGCATCTACAATGAGCAGTTCTTC. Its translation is CASSTASGSIYNEQFF.

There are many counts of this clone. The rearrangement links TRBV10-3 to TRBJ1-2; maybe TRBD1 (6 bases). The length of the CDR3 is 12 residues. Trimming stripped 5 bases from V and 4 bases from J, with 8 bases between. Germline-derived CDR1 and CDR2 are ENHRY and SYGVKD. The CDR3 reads CAISSGAYGYTF. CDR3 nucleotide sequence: TGTGCCATCAGTTCAGGGGCCTATGGCTACACCTTC.

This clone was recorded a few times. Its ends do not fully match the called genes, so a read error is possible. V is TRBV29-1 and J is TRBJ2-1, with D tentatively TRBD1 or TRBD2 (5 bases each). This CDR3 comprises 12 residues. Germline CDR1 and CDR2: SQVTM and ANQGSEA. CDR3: CSVEGGSWRGVF. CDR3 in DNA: TGCAGCGTTGAAGGGGGTAGTTGGCGAGGGGTCTTC.

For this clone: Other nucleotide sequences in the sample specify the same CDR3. The CDR3 sequence: CASSLEGQMNTEAFF. CDR3 nucleotide sequence: TGCGCCAGCAGCTTGGAGGGACAGATGAACACTGAAGCTTTCTTT. The chain joins TRBV5-1 to TRBJ1-1; 7 bases line up with TRBD1. Germline V gene data show CDR1 as SGHRS and CDR2 as YFSETQ. This CDR3 region has 15 residues. J gave up 0 bases and V 0 bases, and 2 bases lay outside the gene matches.

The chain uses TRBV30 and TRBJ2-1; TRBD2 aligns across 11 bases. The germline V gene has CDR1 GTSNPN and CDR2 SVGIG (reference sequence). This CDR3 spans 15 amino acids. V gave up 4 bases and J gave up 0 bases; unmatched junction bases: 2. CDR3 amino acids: CAWNSGRVSYNEQFF. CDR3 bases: TGTGCCTGGAATAGCGGGAGGGTCTCCTACAATGAGCAGTTCTTC.

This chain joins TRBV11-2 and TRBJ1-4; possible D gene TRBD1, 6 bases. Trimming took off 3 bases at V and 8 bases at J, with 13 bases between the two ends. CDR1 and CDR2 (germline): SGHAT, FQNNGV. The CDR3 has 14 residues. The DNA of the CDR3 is TGTGCCAGCAGCTTTCGGGGGCTAGGGGAAAAACTGTTTTTT. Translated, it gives CASSFRGLGEKLFF.